These T cell receptor beta chains were read from a single sample in a study of cytomegalovirus exposure and HLA in healthy donors. Some clones are missing from TCRdb's copy, which holds only in-frame ones; the method was immunoSEQ multiplex PCR. This table holds fewer than 250,000 clones, about four fifths found once. Sample: PBMCs. These receptors were obtained from a man aged 30-40 years in good health and CMV-seronegative. Both conserved end residues are trimmed from each CDR3. The order of the fields is V gene, D gene, CDR3 protein. A D gene is named only where the DNA matches it firmly.

V gene: TRBV27
D gene: TRBD1
CDR3 protein: ASSYRQGGRQNEQF

V gene: TRBV9
D gene: TRBD2
CDR3 protein: ASSLLAGGLTDTQY

V gene: TRBV4-1
D gene: TRBD2
CDR3 protein: ASSFLAGGPPDEQF

V gene: TRBV2
D gene: -
CDR3 protein: ASSGGIYQPQH

V gene: TRBV9
D gene: -
CDR3 protein: ASSVDGGDNEKLF

V gene: TRBV6-6
D gene: -
CDR3 protein: ASSYVAPQETQY

V gene: TRBV7-8
D gene: TRBD2
CDR3 protein: ASSQTSGGYEQY

V gene: TRBV5-6
D gene: -
CDR3 protein: ASSLLGSGMNTEAF

V gene: TRBV9
D gene: -
CDR3 protein: ASQGSGNTIY

V gene: TRBV7-2
D gene: TRBD1
CDR3 protein: ASPGQGRPAQY

V gene: TRBV27
D gene: -
CDR3 protein: ASSREGARGYGYT

V gene: TRBV2
D gene: TRBD2
CDR3 protein: ARGGNRQRTYEQY

V gene: TRBV11-1
D gene: TRBD1
CDR3 protein: ASSFILRTGGNEQF

V gene: TRBV4-2
D gene: TRBD1
CDR3 protein: ASSQDRQGDTEAF

V gene: TRBV27
D gene: -
CDR3 protein: ASSPNPGSSYNSPLH

V gene: TRBV28
D gene: -
CDR3 protein: ASSFSAPQGGTQY

V gene: TRBV28
D gene: -
CDR3 protein: ASSLGGTKGYEQY

V gene: TRBV19
D gene: TRBD2
CDR3 protein: ASSINSGGSSSYNEQF

V gene: TRBV6-5
D gene: TRBD1
CDR3 protein: ASSATGYEQY

V gene: TRBV16
D gene: TRBD1
CDR3 protein: ASSPMGQTGQETQY

V gene: TRBV7-9
D gene: -
CDR3 protein: ASSPISEKLF

V gene: TRBV27
D gene: TRBD2
CDR3 protein: ASSLSPGGPIGELF

V gene: TRBV19
D gene: TRBD1
CDR3 protein: ASKAPSGQTNSPLH

V gene: TRBV15
D gene: -
CDR3 protein: ATSRERTEPYNEQF

V gene: TRBV5-1
D gene: TRBD1
CDR3 protein: ASKGQGNYGYT

V gene: TRBV28
D gene: TRBD1
CDR3 protein: ASSEQGNTIY

V gene: TRBV7-2
D gene: -
CDR3 protein: ASSLAGPQETQY

V gene: TRBV10-1
D gene: -
CDR3 protein: ASSDSYEQY

V gene: TRBV18
D gene: TRBD1
CDR3 protein: ASSAPGQAAEAF